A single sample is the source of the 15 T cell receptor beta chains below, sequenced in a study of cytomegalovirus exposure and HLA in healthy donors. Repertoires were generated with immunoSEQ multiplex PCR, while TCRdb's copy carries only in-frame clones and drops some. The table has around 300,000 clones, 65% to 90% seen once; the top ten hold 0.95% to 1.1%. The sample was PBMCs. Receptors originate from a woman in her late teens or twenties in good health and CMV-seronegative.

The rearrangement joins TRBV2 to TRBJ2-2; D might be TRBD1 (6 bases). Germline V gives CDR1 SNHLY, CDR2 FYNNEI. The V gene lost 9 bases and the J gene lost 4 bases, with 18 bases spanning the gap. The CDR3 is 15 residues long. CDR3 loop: CASVQGSGGTGELFF. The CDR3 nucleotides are TGTGCCAGTGTTCAGGGGAGCGGAGGCACCGGGGAGCTGTTTTTT.

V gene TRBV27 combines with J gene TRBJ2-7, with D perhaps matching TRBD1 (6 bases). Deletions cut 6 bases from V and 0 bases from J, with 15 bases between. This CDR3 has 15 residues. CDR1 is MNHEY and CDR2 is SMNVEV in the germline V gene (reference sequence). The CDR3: CASSLQGISSYEQYF. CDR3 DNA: TGTGCCAGCAGCTTACAGGGCATTAGCTCCTACGAGCAGTACTTC.

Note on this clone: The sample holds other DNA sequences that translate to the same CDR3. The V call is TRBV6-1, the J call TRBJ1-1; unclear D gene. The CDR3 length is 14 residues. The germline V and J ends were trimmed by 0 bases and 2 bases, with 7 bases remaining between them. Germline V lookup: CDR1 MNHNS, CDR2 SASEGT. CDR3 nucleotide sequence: TGTGCCAGCAGTGAAGCCGGAGGAAACACTGAAGCTTTCTTT. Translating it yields CASSEAGGNTEAFF.

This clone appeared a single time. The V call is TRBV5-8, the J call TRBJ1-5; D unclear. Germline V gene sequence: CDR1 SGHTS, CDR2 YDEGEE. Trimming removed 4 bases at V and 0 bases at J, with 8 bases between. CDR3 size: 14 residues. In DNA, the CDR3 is TGTGCCAGCAGCCTGACTGTTAGCAATCAGCCCCAGCATTTT. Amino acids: CASSLTVSNQPQHF.

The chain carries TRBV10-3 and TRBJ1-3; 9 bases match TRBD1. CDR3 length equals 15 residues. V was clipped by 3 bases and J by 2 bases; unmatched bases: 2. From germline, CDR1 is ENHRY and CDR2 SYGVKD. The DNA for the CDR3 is TGTGCCATCAGTGACACAGGGGGCACTGGAAACACCATATATTTT. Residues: CAISDTGGTGNTIYF.

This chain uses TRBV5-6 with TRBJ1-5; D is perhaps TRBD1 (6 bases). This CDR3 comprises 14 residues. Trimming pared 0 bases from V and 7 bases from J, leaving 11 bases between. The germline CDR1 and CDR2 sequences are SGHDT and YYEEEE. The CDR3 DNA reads TGTGCCAGCAGCTTGGGAGGGGGGGGACAGCCCCAGCATTTT. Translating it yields CASSLGGGGQPQHF.

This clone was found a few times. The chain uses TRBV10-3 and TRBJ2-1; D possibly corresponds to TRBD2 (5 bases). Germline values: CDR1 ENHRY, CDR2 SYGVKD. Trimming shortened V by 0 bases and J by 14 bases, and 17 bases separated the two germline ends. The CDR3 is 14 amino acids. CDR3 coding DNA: TGTGCCATCAGTGAGTCGTTAGGAGGCGGTAATAAGTTCTTC. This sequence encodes CAISESLGGGNKFF.

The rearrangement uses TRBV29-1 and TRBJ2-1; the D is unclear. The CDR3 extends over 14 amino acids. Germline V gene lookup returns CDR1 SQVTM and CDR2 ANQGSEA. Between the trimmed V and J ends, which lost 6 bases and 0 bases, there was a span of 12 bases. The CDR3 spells CSVDIPRSYNEQFF. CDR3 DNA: TGCAGCGTCGACATCCCCCGCTCCTACAATGAGCAGTTCTTC.

The chain's CDR3 is CASSQGPTRVTNYGYTF. The CDR3 DNA reads as TGCGCCAGCAGCCAAGGTCCGACCCGGGTAACTAACTATGGCTACACCTTC. The J gene is TRBJ1-2, the V gene TRBV4-1; D gene uncertain. Germline assignment: CDR1 MGHRA and CDR2 YSYEKL. Trimming removed 1 base at V and 0 bases at J, with 15 bases between. The CDR3 spans 17 residues.

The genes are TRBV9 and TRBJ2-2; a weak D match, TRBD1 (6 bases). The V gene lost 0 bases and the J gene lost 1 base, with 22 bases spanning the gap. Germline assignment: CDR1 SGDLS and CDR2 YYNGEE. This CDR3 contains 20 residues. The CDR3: CASSVVSVRGFRLNTGELFF. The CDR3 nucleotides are TGTGCCAGCAGCGTAGTCTCAGTCAGGGGATTCCGCTTGAACACCGGGGAGCTGTTTTTT.

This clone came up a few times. CDR3 region: CASSRGLQSNSPLHF. The CDR3 region has the DNA TGCGCCAGCAGCAGGGGGCTACAAAGTAATTCACCCCTCCACTTT. J is TRBJ1-6 and V is TRBV5-1, with 7 bases identical to TRBD1. The CDR3 is 15 residues long. V was pared by 4 bases and J by 6 bases, with 7 bases of the junction left unmatched. Germline assignment: CDR1 SGHRS and CDR2 YFSETQ.

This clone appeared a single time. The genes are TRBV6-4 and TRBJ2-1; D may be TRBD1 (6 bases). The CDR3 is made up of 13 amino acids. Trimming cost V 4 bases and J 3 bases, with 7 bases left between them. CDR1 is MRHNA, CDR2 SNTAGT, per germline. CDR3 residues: CASSGDIYNEQFF. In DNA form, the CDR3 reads TGTGCCAGCAGTGGGGACATCTACAATGAGCAGTTCTTC.

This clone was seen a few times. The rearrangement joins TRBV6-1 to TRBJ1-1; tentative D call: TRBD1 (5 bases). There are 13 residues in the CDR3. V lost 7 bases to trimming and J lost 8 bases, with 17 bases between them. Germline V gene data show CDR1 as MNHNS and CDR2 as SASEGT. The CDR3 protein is CASNPRGGTEAFF. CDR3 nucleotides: TGTGCCAGCAATCCCCGTGGGGGGACCGAAGCTTTCTTT.

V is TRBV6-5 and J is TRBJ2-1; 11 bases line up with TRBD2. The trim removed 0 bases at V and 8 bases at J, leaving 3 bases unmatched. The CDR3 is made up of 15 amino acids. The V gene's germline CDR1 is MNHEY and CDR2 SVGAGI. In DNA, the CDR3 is TGTGCCAGCAGTTACTCCACTAGCGGGAGTTATGAGCAGTTCTTC. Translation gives CASSYSTSGSYEQFF.

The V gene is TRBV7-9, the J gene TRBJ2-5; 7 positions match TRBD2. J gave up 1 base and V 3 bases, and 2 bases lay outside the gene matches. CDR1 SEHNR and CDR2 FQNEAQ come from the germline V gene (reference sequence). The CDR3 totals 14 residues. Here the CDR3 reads CASSFSGGQETQYF. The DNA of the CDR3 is TGTGCCAGCAGCTTTTCGGGAGGCCAAGAGACCCAGTACTTC.